This record looks at one T cell receptor beta chain sequence and its context. The data were obtained in a study of OX40 agonist ivuxolimab in advanced cancers. Study information: Ivuxolimab, an agonist antibody against OX40 (CD134), was given to patients. Patients in the trial were receiving intravenous ivuxolimab every 2 weeks, at doses of 0.01 to 10 mg/kg. Participants averaged approximately 65 years of age (range roughly 23 to 90) and were approximately 81% male.

Here immunoSEQ multiplex PCR was the method, and the copy in TCRdb shows in-frame clones only, minus some. Among 50,000 to 55,000 clones, approximately 80% were seen once, and the ten largest hold about 3.9%. Sample: CD4+ or CD8+ T cells sorted from blood, taken in a trial of the OX40 agonist ivuxolimab. This clonotype originated in an adult with an advanced solid tumor such as melanoma, head and neck, liver or kidney cancer.

The CDR3 here is CATSSGFPGAQETQYF. The DNA for the CDR3 is TGTGCCACCAGCAGTGGATTTCCAGGGGCCCAAGAGACCCAGTACTTC. The chain uses TRBV15 and TRBJ2-5; possible D gene TRBD1, 6 bases. Trimming left V 3 bases short and J 1 base short, with 15 bases between. The CDR3 consists of 16 residues. Germline values: CDR1 LNHNV, CDR2 YYDKDF (reference sequence).